The source of this T cell receptor beta chain is a study of cytomegalovirus exposure and HLA in healthy donors. Germline values: CDR1 MGHRA, CDR2 YSYEKL. The CDR3 consists of 13 residues. Of note for this clone: Compared with germline, one end of the junction differs, possibly owing to a read error.

60 Vbeta and 13 Jbeta primers were used in PCR. Assay used: immunoSEQ multiplex PCR; TCRdb lists only in-frame clones, some missing. The sample includes 100,000 to 150,000 clones, 8% to 11% of them seen just once. Sample: PBMCs. The chain carries TRBV4-1 and TRBJ1-3; D call uncertain. The clonotype comes from a woman between 18 and 29 years old in good health and CMV-seropositive. The CDR3 nucleotides are TGCGCCAGCAGCCAAGAGTACGGCCAGGTCCATCGTTTT. Translation gives CASSQEYGQVHRF.